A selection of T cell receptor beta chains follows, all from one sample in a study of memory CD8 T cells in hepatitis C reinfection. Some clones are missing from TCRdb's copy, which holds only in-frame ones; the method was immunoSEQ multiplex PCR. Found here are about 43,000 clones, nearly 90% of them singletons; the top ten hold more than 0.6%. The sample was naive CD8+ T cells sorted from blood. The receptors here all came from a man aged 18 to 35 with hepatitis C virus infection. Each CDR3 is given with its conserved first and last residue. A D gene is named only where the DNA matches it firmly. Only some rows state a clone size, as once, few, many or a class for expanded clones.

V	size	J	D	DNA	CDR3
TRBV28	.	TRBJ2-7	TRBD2	TGTGCCAGCAGTTTGACTAGCGGGAGACTAAACGAGCAGTACTTC	CASSLTSGRLNEQYF
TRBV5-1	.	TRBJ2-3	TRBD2	TGCGCCAGCAGCCCCGGACTAGCGGGAGGTGGGGCAGATACGCAGTATTTT	CASSPGLAGGGADTQYF
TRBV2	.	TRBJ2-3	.	TGTGCCATCACCGGGACTAGCACAGATACGCAGTATTTT	CAITGTSTDTQYF
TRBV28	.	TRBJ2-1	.	TGTGCCAGCAGTCCCCGGGGTGGAGGCAATGAGCAGTTCTTC	CASSPRGGGNEQFF
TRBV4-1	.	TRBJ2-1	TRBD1	TGCGCCAGCAGCCACGGACAGGGGGCCTACAATGAGCAGTTCTTC	CASSHGQGAYNEQFF
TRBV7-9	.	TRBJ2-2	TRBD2	TGTGCCAGCAGCTTAAGCGGGAGGGCCGGGGAGCTGTTTTTT	CASSLSGRAGELFF
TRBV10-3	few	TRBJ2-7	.	TGTGCCATCAGTGACCCCGGGACTGATCAATACGAGCAGTACTTC	CAISDPGTDQYEQYF
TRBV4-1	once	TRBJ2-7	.	TGCGCCAGCAGCCAAATTGCTTCGGGACAATTAAGCGAGCAGTACTTC	CASSQIASGQLSEQYF
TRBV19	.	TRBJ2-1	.	TGTGCCAGTAGTTGGAGCGGAGGAATCTACAATGAGCAGTTCTTC	CASSWSGGIYNEQFF
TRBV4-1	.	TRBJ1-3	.	TGCGCCAGCAGCCAAGATACGGGGCGGGGTGGAAACACCATATATTTT	CASSQDTGRGGNTIYF
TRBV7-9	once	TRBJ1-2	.	TGTGCCAGCAGCTTAGGACGGACGGGGGCTAACTATGGCTACACCTTC	CASSLGRTGANYGYTF
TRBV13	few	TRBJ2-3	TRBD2	TGTGCCAGCAGCACCACTCCGGGACTAGCGTTACTAGAGGGGGGAGATACGCAGTATTTT	CASSTTPGLALLEGGDTQYF
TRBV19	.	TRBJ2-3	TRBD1	TGTGCCAGTAGTATAGGGTACAGGGGGCGAGATACGCAGTATTTT	CASSIGYRGRDTQYF
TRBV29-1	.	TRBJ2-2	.	TGCAGCGTTGAAGAAGAGGAGGGGAAGAACACCGGGGAGCTGTTTTTT	CSVEEEEGKNTGELFF
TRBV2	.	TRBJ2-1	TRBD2	TGTGCCAGCAGCCGGCACTCCGGGACTATTTACAATGAGCAGTTCTTC	CASSRHSGTIYNEQFF
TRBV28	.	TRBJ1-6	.	TGTGCCAGCAGTCCCACAGTAAACAATTCACCCCTCCACTTT	CASSPTVNNSPLHF
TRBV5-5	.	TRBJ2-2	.	TGTGCCAGCAGCTCTACGAACACCGGGGAGCTGTTTTTT	CASSSTNTGELFF
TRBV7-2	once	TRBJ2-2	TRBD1	TGTGCCAGCAGCACCTCGGACAGGTTAGTCACCGGGGAGCTGTTTTTT	CASSTSDRLVTGELFF
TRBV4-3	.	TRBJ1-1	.	TGCGCCAGCAGCCAGGCTCCCAACACTGAAGCTTTCTTT	CASSQAPNTEAFF
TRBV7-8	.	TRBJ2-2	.	TGTGCCAGCAGACCTCTAGAGATCACCGGGGAGCTGTTTTTT	CASRPLEITGELFF
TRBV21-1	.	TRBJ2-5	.	TGTGCCAGCAGCAAAGTTGTGGTCTCCAGGCGAGAGACCCAGTACTTC	CASSKVVVSRRETQYF
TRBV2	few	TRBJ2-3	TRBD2	TGTGCCAGCAGTGAAGGTTGGGCTAGCGGGAGTACAGATACGCAGTATTTT	CASSEGWASGSTDTQYF
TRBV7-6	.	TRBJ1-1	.	TGTGCCAGCAGCCCTAGCGAAGGAGACCGTTTCATGAACACTGAAGCTTTCTTT	CASSPSEGDRFMNTEAFF
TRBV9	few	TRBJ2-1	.	TGTGCCAGCAGCGTAAAACAGGGGCTATGGACGGAGGGCGAGCAGTTCTTC	CASSVKQGLWTEGEQFF
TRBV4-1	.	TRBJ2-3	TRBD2	TGCGCCAGCAGACCCCCCGGGACTAGTGTCACAGATACGCAGTATTTT	CASRPPGTSVTDTQYF
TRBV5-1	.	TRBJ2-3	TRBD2	TGCGCCAGCAGCTTGGGTTTCGGGAGGGCCAAGCTGGCGCAGTATTTT	CASSLGFGRAKLAQYF
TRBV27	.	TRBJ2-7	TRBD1	TGTGCCAGCAGTTCAGGGACAGGGTTCCCACCCCACGAGCAGTACTTC	CASSSGTGFPPHEQYF
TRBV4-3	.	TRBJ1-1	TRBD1	TGCGCCAGCAGCCAAGATAAATACAGGGGCACTGAAGCTTTCTTT	CASSQDKYRGTEAFF
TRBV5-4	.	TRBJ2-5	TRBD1	TGTGCCAGCAGCTCACAGGGGGCCCTCCAAGAGACCCAGTACTTC	CASSSQGALQETQYF
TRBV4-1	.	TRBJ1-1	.	TGCGCCAGCAGCCAAGTGGGAAGCCAGGGCACTGAAGCTTTCTTT	CASSQVGSQGTEAFF
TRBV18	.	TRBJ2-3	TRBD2	TGTGCCAGCTCCCCATCGACTAGCCAGATGGCAGATACGCAGTATTTT	CASSPSTSQMADTQYF